The rows below give T cell receptor beta chains drawn from one sample of a study of glioma-infiltrating T cells after dendritic cell vaccination. The protocol was immunoSEQ multiplex PCR, while the TCRdb copy is restricted to in-frame clones and leaves out a portion. Among about 87,000 clones listed, over 80% were seen once. The sample consisted of blood, taken after dendritic cell vaccination. These receptors were taken from a human donor with glioblastoma. Both conserved end residues are part of each CDR3. Each record gives: clone size, D gene, V gene, J gene, CDR3 DNA, CDR3 protein. A D gene is named only where the DNA matches it firmly. For some rows the clone size is stated as once, few or many, or as a class when expanded; others skip it.

clone_size: NA
d_call: NA
v_call: TRBV5-1
j_call: TRBJ2-1
cdr3_nt: TGCGCCAGCAGCTTGTCGCCAGGTACCCACAATGAGCAGTTCTTC
cdr3_aa: CASSLSPGTHNEQFF

clone_size: NA
d_call: NA
v_call: TRBV10-1
j_call: TRBJ1-5
cdr3_nt: TGCGCCAGCACGTCCCAGGGCAGGGAAGGTCAGCCCCAGCATTTT
cdr3_aa: CASTSQGREGQPQHF

clone_size: NA
d_call: TRBD1
v_call: TRBV19
j_call: TRBJ1-2
cdr3_nt: TGTGCCAGTACCGAATCGACAGGGCCCTATGGCTACACCTTC
cdr3_aa: CASTESTGPYGYTF

clone_size: once
d_call: TRBD1
v_call: TRBV20-1
j_call: TRBJ1-1
cdr3_nt: TGCAGTGCCAGAGGACAGGGTGAAGCTTTCTTT
cdr3_aa: CSARGQGEAFF

clone_size: NA
d_call: NA
v_call: TRBV7-2
j_call: TRBJ1-5
cdr3_nt: TGTGCCAGCAGCTTAGCGAGCACTAGCAATCAGCCCCAGCATTTT
cdr3_aa: CASSLASTSNQPQHF

clone_size: NA
d_call: TRBD1
v_call: TRBV4-2
j_call: TRBJ1-6
cdr3_nt: TGTGCCAGCAGCCAAGAGGTTGGGACAGTCTATAATTCACCCCTCCACTTT
cdr3_aa: CASSQEVGTVYNSPLHF

clone_size: NA
d_call: TRBD1
v_call: TRBV5-1
j_call: TRBJ2-5
cdr3_nt: TGCGCCAGCAGCCTCACAGGGGTGGGCCAAGAGACCCAGTACTTC
cdr3_aa: CASSLTGVGQETQYF

clone_size: NA
d_call: TRBD2
v_call: TRBV6-5
j_call: TRBJ2-1
cdr3_nt: TGTGCCAGCAGTAAGGGACTAGCGGGGAATGAGCAGTTCTTC
cdr3_aa: CASSKGLAGNEQFF

clone_size: NA
d_call: NA
v_call: TRBV2
j_call: TRBJ1-5
cdr3_nt: TGTGCCAGCAGTGAAGCGGGGGCAGGGACCCCCCAGCATTTT
cdr3_aa: CASSEAGAGTPQHF

clone_size: NA
d_call: NA
v_call: TRBV6-5
j_call: TRBJ1-2
cdr3_nt: TGTGCCAGCAGAAAGGAACAGCAACATGGCTACACCTTC
cdr3_aa: CASRKEQQHGYTF

clone_size: NA
d_call: NA
v_call: TRBV7-2
j_call: TRBJ1-1
cdr3_nt: TGTGCCAGCAGCGGACAGAGGAACACTGAAGCTTTCTTT
cdr3_aa: CASSGQRNTEAFF

clone_size: NA
d_call: NA
v_call: TRBV5-6
j_call: TRBJ2-1
cdr3_nt: TGTGCCAGCAGCTTGGCCGCGGCGGGGGCACAAAATGAGCAGTTCTTC
cdr3_aa: CASSLAAAGAQNEQFF

clone_size: NA
d_call: TRBD1
v_call: TRBV10-3
j_call: TRBJ1-5
cdr3_nt: TGTGCCATCAGTGAGGGACAGGGCCTAGAGCCCCAGCATTTT
cdr3_aa: CAISEGQGLEPQHF

clone_size: NA
d_call: NA
v_call: TRBV11-2
j_call: TRBJ2-5
cdr3_nt: TGTGCCAGCAGCTTAGGGGCAAAAGAGACCCAGTACTTC
cdr3_aa: CASSLGAKETQYF

clone_size: NA
d_call: TRBD2
v_call: TRBV6-5
j_call: TRBJ2-5
cdr3_nt: TGTGCCAGCAGACCTAGCGGGGCGTACCAAGAGACCCAGTACTTC
cdr3_aa: CASRPSGAYQETQYF

clone_size: NA
d_call: TRBD2
v_call: TRBV7-9
j_call: TRBJ2-7
cdr3_nt: TGTGCCAGCAGTCCGGGACTAGAGGGGATAGACGAGCAGTACTTC
cdr3_aa: CASSPGLEGIDEQYF

clone_size: NA
d_call: NA
v_call: TRBV19
j_call: TRBJ2-1
cdr3_nt: TGTGCCAGTAGTATTCGACAGACGAGCTCCTACAATGAGCAGTTCTTC
cdr3_aa: CASSIRQTSSYNEQFF

clone_size: NA
d_call: NA
v_call: TRBV2
j_call: TRBJ1-2
cdr3_nt: TGTGCCAGCAGTGAACACAGTCATGGCTACACCTTC
cdr3_aa: CASSEHSHGYTF

clone_size: NA
d_call: NA
v_call: TRBV9
j_call: TRBJ1-1
cdr3_nt: TGTGCCAGCAGCGTAAATCCAGGGATGGACACTGAAGCTTTCTTT
cdr3_aa: CASSVNPGMDTEAFF

clone_size: once
d_call: TRBD2
v_call: TRBV6-1
j_call: TRBJ2-1
cdr3_nt: TGTGCCAGCAGTCGGCCGGGACTAGGCTACAATGAGCAGTTCTTC
cdr3_aa: CASSRPGLGYNEQFF

clone_size: NA
d_call: NA
v_call: TRBV2
j_call: TRBJ1-2
cdr3_nt: TGTGCCAGCAGTACGAGCTATGGCTACACCTTC
cdr3_aa: CASSTSYGYTF

clone_size: NA
d_call: NA
v_call: TRBV4-2
j_call: TRBJ1-4
cdr3_nt: TGTGCCAGCAGCCGACAGGCTAATAATGAAAAACTGTTTTTT
cdr3_aa: CASSRQANNEKLFF

clone_size: NA
d_call: TRBD2
v_call: TRBV5-1
j_call: TRBJ2-5
cdr3_nt: TGCGCCAGCAGCTTGGAACCGGCTAGCGGGGACCAAGAGACCCAGTACTTC
cdr3_aa: CASSLEPASGDQETQYF

clone_size: NA
d_call: TRBD2
v_call: TRBV6-5
j_call: TRBJ2-1
cdr3_nt: TGTGCCAGCAGTCTACTAGCGGGGGGTGAGCAGTTCTTC
cdr3_aa: CASSLLAGGEQFF

clone_size: NA
d_call: NA
v_call: TRBV2
j_call: TRBJ1-1
cdr3_nt: TGTGCCAGCAGTGAATCCCGGGGGGAGAACACTGAAGCTTTCTTT
cdr3_aa: CASSESRGENTEAFF

clone_size: NA
d_call: NA
v_call: TRBV9
j_call: TRBJ2-5
cdr3_nt: TGTGCCAGCAGCCCTAGAGGGGACTTCCAAGAGACCCAGTACTTC
cdr3_aa: CASSPRGDFQETQYF

clone_size: NA
d_call: NA
v_call: TRBV5-5
j_call: TRBJ2-7
cdr3_nt: TGTGCCAGCAGCCCGGGGAGTTGGGGATACTACGAGCAGTACTTC
cdr3_aa: CASSPGSWGYYEQYF

clone_size: few
d_call: TRBD2
v_call: TRBV9
j_call: TRBJ2-7
cdr3_nt: TGTGCCAGCAGCGTAGCTACCGGGGGGGAGCAGTACTTC
cdr3_aa: CASSVATGGEQYF

clone_size: NA
d_call: NA
v_call: TRBV4-3
j_call: TRBJ2-3
cdr3_nt: TGCGCCAGCAGCCAAGATCGGCGGAGCACAGATACGCAGTATTTT
cdr3_aa: CASSQDRRSTDTQYF

clone_size: NA
d_call: TRBD1
v_call: TRBV18
j_call: TRBJ2-5
cdr3_nt: TGTGCCAGCTCACCACCGACAGGGGAAGAGACCCAGTACTTC
cdr3_aa: CASSPPTGEETQYF

clone_size: NA
d_call: TRBD1
v_call: TRBV2
j_call: TRBJ1-6
cdr3_nt: TGTGCCAGCATTTGGGACAGGGAAGGTGGATCACCCCTCCACTTT
cdr3_aa: CASIWDREGGSPLHF

clone_size: once
d_call: TRBD1
v_call: TRBV9
j_call: TRBJ1-2
cdr3_nt: TGTGCCAGCAGCCCGAACGGACAGGGCGGGATTGGCTACACCTTC
cdr3_aa: CASSPNGQGGIGYTF

clone_size: NA
d_call: TRBD1
v_call: TRBV7-2
j_call: TRBJ1-2
cdr3_nt: TGTGCCAGCAGCTTATCCCGAACAGGGGTGGTTGGCTACACCTTC
cdr3_aa: CASSLSRTGVVGYTF

clone_size: NA
d_call: TRBD2
v_call: TRBV5-1
j_call: TRBJ2-7
cdr3_nt: TGCGCCAGCAGCTTGCTTGGGGGGGCCTACGAGCAGTACTTC
cdr3_aa: CASSLLGGAYEQYF

clone_size: NA
d_call: NA
v_call: TRBV29-1
j_call: TRBJ2-1
cdr3_nt: TGCAGCGCCCCCCCCGTTGGAGGTCTGGGAGGTGAGCAGTTCTTC
cdr3_aa: CSAPPVGGLGGEQFF

clone_size: NA
d_call: NA
v_call: TRBV4-2
j_call: TRBJ1-4
cdr3_nt: TGTGCCAGCAGCCAAGATGAAGGGGATGGGAATAATGAAAAACTGTTTTTT
cdr3_aa: CASSQDEGDGNNEKLFF

clone_size: NA
d_call: NA
v_call: TRBV7-2
j_call: TRBJ1-5
cdr3_nt: TGTGCCAGCAGCTTAGTAGGGACAAATAGCAATCAGCCCCAGCATTTT
cdr3_aa: CASSLVGTNSNQPQHF

clone_size: few
d_call: TRBD1
v_call: TRBV5-3
j_call: TRBJ1-2
cdr3_nt: TGTGCCAGAAGCTTAATGGGACAGAATCGATCCCAATATGGCTACACCTTC
cdr3_aa: CARSLMGQNRSQYGYTF

clone_size: NA
d_call: TRBD1
v_call: TRBV14
j_call: TRBJ2-7
cdr3_nt: TGTGCCAGCAGCCAAGATGCCGGGACAGCGCGTAGTGAGCAGTACTTC
cdr3_aa: CASSQDAGTARSEQYF

clone_size: NA
d_call: NA
v_call: TRBV30
j_call: TRBJ1-1
cdr3_nt: TGTGCCTGGGAGGTTGGGAGGACTGAAGCTTTCTTT
cdr3_aa: CAWEVGRTEAFF

clone_size: NA
d_call: TRBD2
v_call: TRBV5-1
j_call: TRBJ2-1
cdr3_nt: TGCGCCAGCAGCTTGGAAGTGCGGGGGAATTACAATGAGCAGTTCTTC
cdr3_aa: CASSLEVRGNYNEQFF

clone_size: NA
d_call: NA
v_call: TRBV2
j_call: TRBJ1-2
cdr3_nt: TGTGCCAGCAGTGAAGTTAGGCAGGGAAATGGCTACACCTTC
cdr3_aa: CASSEVRQGNGYTF

clone_size: once
d_call: NA
v_call: TRBV6-4
j_call: TRBJ2-3
cdr3_nt: TGTGCCAGCAGTGAAACAGGGAGAACAGATACGCAGTATTTT
cdr3_aa: CASSETGRTDTQYF

clone_size: NA
d_call: TRBD1
v_call: TRBV9
j_call: TRBJ1-1
cdr3_nt: TGTGCCAGCAGCGTAGGGACAGGGAACACTGAAGCTTTCTTT
cdr3_aa: CASSVGTGNTEAFF

clone_size: NA
d_call: NA
v_call: TRBV5-1
j_call: TRBJ2-7
cdr3_nt: TGCGCCAGCAGCTTGCCTACCTACGAGCAGTACTTC
cdr3_aa: CASSLPTYEQYF

clone_size: NA
d_call: TRBD2
v_call: TRBV5-6
j_call: TRBJ2-1
cdr3_nt: TGTGCCAGCAGTCCCGGGACTAGGTCTATCAATGAGCAGTTCTTC
cdr3_aa: CASSPGTRSINEQFF

clone_size: NA
d_call: TRBD1
v_call: TRBV14
j_call: TRBJ1-1
cdr3_nt: TGTGCCAGCAGCCAAGACTCCCTCACAGGGGTGAACACTGAAGCTTTCTTT
cdr3_aa: CASSQDSLTGVNTEAFF

clone_size: NA
d_call: NA
v_call: TRBV25-1
j_call: TRBJ1-1
cdr3_nt: TGTGCCAGCAGTGAACCGGGATCTGAAGCTTTCTTT
cdr3_aa: CASSEPGSEAFF

clone_size: NA
d_call: NA
v_call: TRBV5-3
j_call: TRBJ1-3
cdr3_nt: TGTGCCAGAAGCTTTTTTGAAGGGAGGGTCTCTGGAAACACCATATATTTT
cdr3_aa: CARSFFEGRVSGNTIYF

clone_size: NA
d_call: TRBD2
v_call: TRBV29-1
j_call: TRBJ2-4
cdr3_nt: TGCAGCGTCGTGGGGACTAGCGGGGGTTACGACATTCAGTACTTC
cdr3_aa: CSVVGTSGGYDIQYF

clone_size: NA
d_call: NA
v_call: TRBV18
j_call: TRBJ2-7
cdr3_nt: TGTGCCAGCTCACCACACGAGGACAACGAGCAGTACTTC
cdr3_aa: CASSPHEDNEQYF

clone_size: NA
d_call: NA
v_call: TRBV7-6
j_call: TRBJ1-1
cdr3_nt: TGTGCCAGCAGCCCGGGCGGGCGGGGCCTCAACACTGAAGCTTTCTTT
cdr3_aa: CASSPGGRGLNTEAFF

clone_size: NA
d_call: TRBD2
v_call: TRBV19
j_call: TRBJ2-1
cdr3_nt: TGTGCCAGTAGTATACTAAGCGGGGGTTACAATGAGCAGTTCTTC
cdr3_aa: CASSILSGGYNEQFF

clone_size: NA
d_call: TRBD1
v_call: TRBV7-9
j_call: TRBJ1-1
cdr3_nt: TGTGCCAGCAGCTTAGTAGGCAGGGGGCGGACTGAAGCTTTCTTT
cdr3_aa: CASSLVGRGRTEAFF